What follows describes a single T cell receptor beta chain. The target antigen is unknown. Looked up from germline, CDR1 is DFQATT and CDR2 is SNEGSKA (reference sequence). This CDR3 spans 17 amino acids. Every donor contributed 7.5 to 10 milliliters of peripheral blood by blood draw. The sample belongs to a study of blood T cells in healthy people across ages. Study-wide results and limits: Unsorted PBMCs ruled out conclusive naive versus antigen-experienced comparison.

It was with a sample-barcoded 5' primer and a J-beta primer mix that a second PCR of about 7 to 12 cycles was run. TCRdb fed the 5' RACE reads into MiXCR, producing one record per CDR3 protein. The sample includes approximately 600,000 distinct CDR3 sequences, 45% to 65% of them seen just once. The source material was blood. The V gene is TRBV20-1, the J gene TRBJ2-1; D is perhaps TRBD1 or TRBD2 (6 bases each). The last part of the DNA fits TRBJ2-7 better; the J call may be wrong. The source is a man between 60 and 75 years old in good health. DNA for the CDR3: TGCAGTGCTGGACCGGAGGGGTGGGGGGCCTACTACAATGAGCAGTACTTC. This encodes CSAGPEGWGAYYNEQYF.